The rows below give T cell receptor beta chains drawn from one sample of a study of cytomegalovirus exposure and HLA in healthy donors. Assay: immunoSEQ multiplex PCR; the TCRdb copy retains only in-frame clones and omits some. The table has about 82,000 clones, roughly 61% seen once. The specimen sequenced was PBMCs. The receptors here all came from a woman between 35 and 50 years old in good health and CMV-seropositive. Each CDR3 is given with its conserved first and last residue. D genes are given only for firm matches. For some rows the clone size is stated as once, few or many, or as a class when expanded; others skip it.

J,V,D,size,CDR3,DNA
TRBJ2-1,TRBV5-1,TRBD2,NA,CASSPRPGTSGSYEQFF,TGCGCCAGCAGCCCTAGACCCGGGACTAGCGGGAGCTATGAGCAGTTCTTC
TRBJ2-7,TRBV7-2,TRBD2,NA,CASSSRGLAGSEQYF,TGTGCCAGCAGCTCCCGCGGACTAGCGGGGAGCGAGCAGTACTTC
TRBJ1-1,TRBV28,NA,NA,CASFAGSRNTEAFF,TGTGCCAGCTTTGCTGGGAGCAGGAACACTGAAGCTTTCTTT
TRBJ2-5,TRBV4-3,NA,NA,CASSQRETQYF,TGCGCCAGCAGCCAGCGAGAGACCCAGTACTTC
TRBJ2-1,TRBV19,NA,NA,CASSIDDGPYNEQFF,TGTGCCAGTAGTATAGATGATGGCCCCTACAATGAGCAGTTCTTC
TRBJ1-5,TRBV7-2,NA,few,CASSLGGGHQPQHF,TGTGCCAGCAGCTTAGGAGGGGGACATCAGCCCCAGCATTTT
TRBJ1-1,TRBV5-8,TRBD1,NA,CASSLILGTGIETNTEAFF,TGTGCCAGCAGCTTGATTCTCGGGACAGGGATAGAGACCAACACTGAAGCTTTCTTT
TRBJ2-1,TRBV29-1,TRBD1,few,CSVAGGQAIVNEQFF,TGCAGCGTTGCAGGGGGACAGGCGATTGTCAATGAGCAGTTCTTC
TRBJ1-2,TRBV4-3,NA,NA,CASSPQRPVRGSYGYTF,TGCGCCAGCAGCCCACAGAGACCCGTCCGGGGGTCCTATGGCTACACCTTC
TRBJ1-5,TRBV15,NA,NA,CATSRSDSNNQPQHF,TGTGCCACCAGCAGATCGGACAGCAACAATCAGCCCCAGCATTTT
TRBJ2-2,TRBV19,NA,NA,CASSRQINTGELFF,TGTGCCAGTAGTCGACAGATAAACACCGGGGAGCTGTTTTTT
TRBJ2-2,TRBV15,TRBD2,NA,CATSRGYPSGANTGELFF,TGTGCCACCAGCAGGGGCTATCCTAGCGGAGCGAACACCGGGGAGCTGTTTTTT
TRBJ2-1,TRBV5-1,TRBD2,NA,CASSLESAGGFNEQFF,TGCGCCAGCAGCTTGGAATCGGCGGGGGGATTCAATGAGCAGTTCTTC
TRBJ1-3,TRBV7-2,NA,NA,CASSLAQRSGNTIYF,TGTGCCAGCAGCTTAGCGCAGAGGTCAGGAAACACCATATATTTT
TRBJ2-5,TRBV7-9,NA,few,CASSLVLGGGETQYF,TGTGCCAGCAGCTTAGTACTAGGAGGAGGGGAGACCCAGTACTTC
TRBJ1-3,TRBV5-1,NA,few,CASSRNGGVAGNTIYF,TGCGCCAGCAGCCGTAATGGAGGGGTAGCCGGAAACACCATATATTTT
TRBJ2-5,TRBV6-6,NA,few,CASTTASGQETQYF,TGTGCCAGCACGACGGCGTCGGGCCAAGAGACCCAGTACTTC
TRBJ2-3,TRBV27,TRBD2,NA,CASRGLASDTQYF,TGTGCCAGCAGAGGACTAGCGTCAGATACGCAGTATTTT
TRBJ2-2,TRBV7-2,NA,NA,CASSLALPGLSTGELFF,TGTGCCAGCAGCTTAGCGCTCCCGGGACTTTCCACCGGGGAGCTGTTTTTT
TRBJ2-7,TRBV5-5,NA,NA,CASSQDIYEQYF,TGTGCCAGCAGCCAAGACATCTACGAGCAGTACTTC
TRBJ2-7,TRBV28,NA,NA,CASSLPLYEQYF,TGTGCCAGCAGCTTACCCCTTTACGAGCAGTACTTC
TRBJ1-5,TRBV2,TRBD1,once,CASSGTGEDQPQHF,TGTGCCAGCAGCGGGACAGGGGAAGATCAGCCCCAGCATTTT
TRBJ2-5,TRBV11-2,TRBD1,NA,CASSSGTGEIETQYF,TGTGCCAGCAGCTCGGGGACAGGTGAAATAGAGACCCAGTACTTC
TRBJ2-5,TRBV11-2,NA,few,CASSSWGHYLQGTQYF,TGTGCCAGCAGCTCCTGGGGCCACTATCTTCAAGGGACCCAGTACTTC
TRBJ2-7,TRBV7-7,NA,NA,CASSLDTGREQYF,TGTGCCAGCAGCTTAGATACAGGGAGAGAGCAGTACTTC
TRBJ2-2,TRBV9,TRBD2,NA,CASESSGRENTGELFF,TGTGCCAGCGAATCTAGCGGGAGGGAGAACACCGGGGAGCTGTTTTTT
TRBJ2-1,TRBV28,TRBD2,NA,CASSLSGRARNEQFF,TGTGCCAGCAGTTTAAGCGGGAGGGCCAGGAATGAGCAGTTCTTC